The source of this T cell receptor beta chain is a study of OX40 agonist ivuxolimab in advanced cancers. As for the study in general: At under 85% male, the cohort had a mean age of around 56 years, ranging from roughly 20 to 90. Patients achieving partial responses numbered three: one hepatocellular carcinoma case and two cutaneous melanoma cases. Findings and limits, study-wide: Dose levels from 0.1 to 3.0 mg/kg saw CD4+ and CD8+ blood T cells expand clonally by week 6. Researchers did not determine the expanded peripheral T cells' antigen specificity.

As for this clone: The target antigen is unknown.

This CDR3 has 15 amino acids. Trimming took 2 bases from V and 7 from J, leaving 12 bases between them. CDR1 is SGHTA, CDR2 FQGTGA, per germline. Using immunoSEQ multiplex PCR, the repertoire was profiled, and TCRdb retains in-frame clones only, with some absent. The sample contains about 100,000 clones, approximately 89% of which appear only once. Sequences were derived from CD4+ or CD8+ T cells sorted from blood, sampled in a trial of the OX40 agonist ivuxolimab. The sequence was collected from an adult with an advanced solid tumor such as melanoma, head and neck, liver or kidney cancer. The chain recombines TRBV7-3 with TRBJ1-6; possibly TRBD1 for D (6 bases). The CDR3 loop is CASSLDTGYNSPLHF. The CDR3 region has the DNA TGTGCCAGCAGCTTAGACACAGGGTACAATTCACCCCTCCACTTT.